This T cell receptor (beta chain) originates from a study of shared clonotypes between healthy human individuals (dated by TCRdb to 2020 to 2022). Context from the whole study: The cohort included a few men and two women between 18 and 49 years of age. For each donor, CD4 naive and CD4 memory were each run on three plates, CD8 naive on two plates, and CD8 memory on one plate. To estimate repertoire size and how much clonotypes are shared between individuals, the study performed deep sequencing of blood TCR repertoires from roughly five healthy adults. To increase sequencing depth and limit assay-specific biases, TCR repertoire library preparation and sequencing were carried out by different laboratories using diverse techniques. Per donor, leukapheresis produced somewhere between about 0.9 and 10 billion PBMCs.

Using the deep immunoSEQ assay, TCR CDR3 regions were amplified from genomic DNA by multiplex PCR. For each cell subset, the extracted genomic DNA was distributed evenly across all wells of several immunoSEQ 96-well plates, and each plate served as one replicate. For sorted subsets, roughly 0.2 ug genomic DNA, equal to tens of thousands of T cell genomes, was loaded into each replicate PCR. Purified libraries were quantified with a Qubit 3.0 fluorometer, sized on a Bioanalyzer 2100, and re-quantified with the KAPA Library Quantification kit. Every immunoSEQ 96-well plate was sequenced on a separate single-read 150-cycle Illumina NextSeq 550 flow cell. The original pipeline was this. Because the immunoSEQ output held only junctional sequences and lacked quality scores, the filtering could not match the filtering applied to full-length reads. To assign V/J genes and CDR3, sequences were annotated using PyIR, a Python wrapper for IgBLAST v1.9, with IMGT germline references. Reads were filtered out if the reads had weak V/J assignments (E-value above 1e-6), no CDR3, stop codons, out-of-frame junctions, or ambiguous translated residues. A V3J clonotype was defined by an identical inferred V gene, J gene, and CDR3 amino acid sequence. Percentage overlap between repertoires was calculated by dividing the number of shared unique clonotypes by the size of the smaller repertoire. Three approaches were used to assess repertoire richness: RTK rarefaction, the Chao1 estimator, and Recon v2.1 estimates of unobserved clonotypes. For all TCRbeta clonotypes obtained by the gDNA method from several donors, generation probabilities were computed with OLGA. TCRdb retrieved this table from immuneACCESS and kept in-frame rearrangements only. Not all clones are present; in checked studies, unresolved V genes account for under half, and no reason is known for the remainder. That table gives V, J and clone size, and the DNA gave D and trimming. Within this sample are millions of clones, with 90% to 95% of them counted one time only. The ten largest clones take up 0.1% to 0.15% of the sample.

Points on this clone: Its specific antigen is unknown. Per-base qualities were not stored, and no clone one base away is much larger.

Overall results and qualifications from the work: Sampling was limited to blood, and TCR repertoires in tissue likely differ from TCR repertoires in blood. Naive subsets generally had larger estimated clonotype richness than memory subsets. Rarefaction of sorted-subset datasets indicated incomplete sequencing despite the large sequencing depth. Because the study included only a small number of donors, the genetic and exposure-history diversity represented was limited. Sharing across several donors was observed for around 4.8% of naive CD4, under 4% of naive CD8, about 2.3% of memory CD4, and about 0.38% of memory CD8 clonotypes. Based on pairwise subsampling, the degree of clonotype sharing among donors was expected to be affected by sequencing depth. Clonotypes shared by all four sorted-subset donors showed higher generation probabilities than non-shared clonotypes.

Donors were healthy HIV-negative adults with no recently reported acute infections or vaccinations. Every donor was a Caucasian adult living in Nashville, Tennessee, USA. CD4+ T cells were enriched by magnetic negative selection, after which naive cells were positively selected on CD45RA and the negative fraction was taken as the memory subset. Blood was obtained by leukapheresis, after which PBMCs were separated by Ficoll-Histopaque density gradient centrifugation and cryopreserved in liquid nitrogen vapor phase. Analytical flow cytometry was used to check the purity and quantity of each magnetically sorted T cell population. Each sorted fraction had its genomic DNA isolated and then quantified by UV absorbance on a Nanodrop 2000c. V is pruned by 5 bases and J by 1 base, leaving 4 bases of the junction without a gene match. Its CDR3 holds 14 amino acids, cysteine through phenylalanine. Of the read, only the CDR3 DNA is kept; its 42 bases are in frame from base 1. Based on the germline V gene (reference sequence), the CDR1 and CDR2 sequences are MNHEY and SMNVEV.

The sequence is built from TRBV27 and TRBJ1-1; TRBD1 lines up with 7 middle nucleotides. The clonotype comes from a man between 18 and 29 years old in good health. Sequencing was carried out using naive CD4+ T cells sorted from blood. Sample cell subset or site, as interpreted from the label and publication: CD45RA+ positively selected. CDR3 region: CASSRRQGNTEAFF. The nucleotide sequence reads TGTGCCAGCAGTAGGAGACAGGGGAACACTGAAGCTTTCTTT.